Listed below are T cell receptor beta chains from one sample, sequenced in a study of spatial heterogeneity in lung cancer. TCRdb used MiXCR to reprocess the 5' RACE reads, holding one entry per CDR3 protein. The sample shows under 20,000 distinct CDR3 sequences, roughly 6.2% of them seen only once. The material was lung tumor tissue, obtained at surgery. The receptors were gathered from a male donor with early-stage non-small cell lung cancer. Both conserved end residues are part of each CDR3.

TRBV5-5 CASSWDRAGNTIYF
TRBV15 CATSRLLAGSTDTQYF
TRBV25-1 CASSGLQGRDTGELFF
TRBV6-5 CASREGTSGYNEQFF
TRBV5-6 CASSRGRYSNQPQHF
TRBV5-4 CASSYQETQYF
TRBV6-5 CASSPGQGEGYTF
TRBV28 CASSLSAGRETQYF
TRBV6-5 CASSGLYEQYF
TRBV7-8 CASSLAYGQPQHF
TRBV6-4 CASSPTRGGTDTQYF
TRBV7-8 CASSLQGYNEQFF
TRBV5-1 CASSRDRGGEKLFF
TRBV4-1 CASSQIGLGDNEQFF
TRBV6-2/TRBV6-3 CATEDRAYEQYF
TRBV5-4 CASSFFSGTVVETQYF
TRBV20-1 CSAREAGGRYEQYF
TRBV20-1 CSAKPLGFMNTEAFF
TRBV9 CASSMTGEGYEQYF
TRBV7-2 CASSSGLGSTDTQYF
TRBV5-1 CASSPLTSGSPNLGLDEQFF
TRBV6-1 CASSEEAGLYEQYF
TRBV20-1 CSASASRDQPQHF
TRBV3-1 CASSGRGGDTF
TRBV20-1 CSARLAGGQDIQYF
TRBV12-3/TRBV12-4 CASSLWISGANVLTF
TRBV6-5 CASSWSGDYGYTF
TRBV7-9 CASSLDRLAGEADTQYF
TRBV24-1 CATSDIGSDSDTQYF
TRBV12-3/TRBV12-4 CASSFSGRVNEQFF
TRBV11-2 CASSLRGPQETQYF
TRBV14 CASSPWGSFSPLHF
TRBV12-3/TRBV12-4 CASSPTGGWTEAFF
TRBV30 CATLHVVQGRHGTGELFF
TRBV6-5 CASSGTSYEQYF
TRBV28 CASSFSGTSGSYEQYF
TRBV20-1 CSAPTPGYNEQFF
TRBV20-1 CSAREGGNSYEQYF
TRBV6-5 CASRATGNAGNTIYF
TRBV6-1 CASRTGGPSNQPQHF
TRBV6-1 CASRIAAGYTF
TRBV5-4 CASSFSRGIDNEQFF